This T cell receptor (beta chain) is drawn from a study of blood T cell repertoires in COVID-19. At the level of the study: Samples came from the United States, Italy and Spain, spanning acute and convalescent COVID-19. PBMCs, B-cell-depleted T cells, or T cells provided the cDNA or gDNA that made up the material.

Germline V gene sequence: CDR1 SGHNT, CDR2 YYREEE (reference sequence). The V segment lost 3 bases and the J segment 4 bases; nucleotides outside the gene matches: 0. There are 13 residues in the CDR3. Source study methods: Amplified reference gene primers provided the basis for estimating nucleated cell counts. Profiled with immunoSEQ multiplex PCR; TCRdb holds only in-frame clones, not every one. The V and J calls and clone size come from that table; D and trimming were worked out from the DNA. Here the sample spans 130,000 to 150,000 clones, 87% being singletons. This clone has a single count. This receptor was obtained from a woman between 50 and 59 years old with acute or convalescent COVID-19. The rearrangement links TRBV5-4 to TRBJ1-2; 10 bases map to TRBD1. The material sequenced was peripheral blood. The CDR3 DNA follows: TGTGCCAGCAGCTGGGACAGGGGCTATGGCTACACCTTC. Protein: CASSWDRGYGYTF.